This entry lists 26 T cell receptor beta chains sequenced from one sample in a study of blood T cell repertoires in COVID-19. The data were produced by immunoSEQ multiplex PCR, yet TCRdb's version contains in-frame clones alone and is incomplete. The repertoire includes 200,000 or so clones, roughly 90% of them detected once, and about 2% sits in the top ten. The sequenced material came from peripheral blood. These TCRs come from a woman between 45 and 65 years old with acute or convalescent COVID-19.

The rearrangement uses TRBV9 and TRBJ1-1; D gene uncertain. This CDR3 is 15 amino acids long. Germline CDR1 reads SGDLS; CDR2 reads YYNGEE. Trimming removed 0 bases at V and 0 bases at J, with 9 bases between. CDR3 sequence (DNA): TGTGCCAGCAGCGTAGTGGAGAACATGAACACTGAAGCTTTCTTT. Amino acid sequence: CASSVVENMNTEAFF.

This chain connects TRBV30 to TRBJ1-4; no clear D gene. CDR3 length: 14 residues. Trimming took off 2 bases at V and 4 bases at J, with 11 bases between the two ends. CDR1 GTSNPN and CDR2 SVGIG come from the germline V gene (reference sequence). The CDR3 DNA reads TGTGCCTGGAGTCCCCAGGTCCTTAATGAAAAACTGTTTTTT. Translated, it gives CAWSPQVLNEKLFF.

The rearrangement joins TRBV28 to TRBJ1-5; weak D call: TRBD1 (5 bases). CDR3 size: 13 residues. Trimming removed 3 bases from V and 7 bases from J, with 10 bases in between. Germline CDR1 and CDR2: MDHEN and SYDVKM. The CDR3 DNA is TGTGCCAGCAGTTTGAAGGGGAACCAGCCCCAGCATTTT. Protein product: CASSLKGNQPQHF.

The rearrangement joins TRBV7-2 to TRBJ2-3, with 10 bases aligning to TRBD2. CDR1 is SGHTA and CDR2 is FQGNSA in the germline V gene. Trimming at V came to 5 bases and at J to 3 bases, leaving 8 bases not matched to a gene. This CDR3 is 16 amino acids long. CDR3 in amino acids: CASSPASGSGTDTQYF. The CDR3 region has the DNA TGTGCCAGCAGCCCAGCTAGCGGGAGTGGAACAGATACGCAGTATTTT.

The chain has TRBV5-6 and TRBJ1-1, with unresolved D. The germline V gene encodes CDR1 SGHDT and CDR2 YYEEEE. CDR3 length: 14 residues. V was pared by 4 bases and J by 2 bases, with 12 bases between. The CDR3 DNA reads TGTGCCAGCAGCGCTGATACTTCAAACACTGAAGCTTTCTTT. Amino acids: CASSADTSNTEAFF. Complete variable domain (other parts from reference TRBV5-6 and TRBJ1-1): DAGVTQSPTHLIKTRGQQVTLRCSPKSGHDTVSWYQQALGQGPQFIFQYYEEEERQRGNFPDRFSGHQFPNYSSELNVNALLLGDSALYLCASSADTSNTEAFFGQGTRLTVV.

The chain uses TRBV5-1 and TRBJ1-4; TRBD1 might be the D (6 bases). CDR3 size: 15 residues. V was clipped by 2 bases and J by 7 bases, with 15 bases between them. Germline V lookup: CDR1 SGHRS, CDR2 YFSETQ. CDR3: CASSFGQGPLEKLFF. In DNA, the CDR3 is TGCGCCAGCAGCTTTGGTCAGGGGCCCCTTGAAAAACTGTTTTTT.

The chain combines TRBV2 with TRBJ2-1; D not certain. Per the germline V gene, CDR1 is SNHLY and CDR2 is FYNNEI. CDR3 length: 12 residues. The V and J ends lost 4 bases and 9 bases respectively, with 10 bases between them. The CDR3 loop reads CASSVPPGEQFF. DNA for the CDR3: TGTGCCAGCAGTGTACCGCCGGGTGAGCAGTTCTTC.

The table lists this clone with many counts. In DNA form, the CDR3 reads TGTGCCAGCAGCAACGGACGGGAGGGGGGCACAGATACGCAGTATTTT. This encodes CASSNGREGGTDTQYF. This chain joins TRBV6-4 and TRBJ2-3, with TRBD2 identical over 8 bases. CDR1 is MRHNA and CDR2 is SNTAGT in the germline V gene. Losses at the gene ends were 6 bases for V and 1 base for J; bases not matched to a gene: 9. The CDR3 loop spans 16 amino acids.

The chain is built from TRBV4-1 and TRBJ2-5, with 9 bases lining up with TRBD2. J lost 5 bases, V lost 0 bases, and 7 bases had no gene match. The CDR3 is 16 residues long. Germline V CDR1 and CDR2: MGHRA, YSYEKL. Here the CDR3 reads CASSQDVAGGKETQYF. The CDR3 nucleotides are TGCGCCAGCAGCCAAGATGTGGCGGGAGGGAAGGAGACCCAGTACTTC.

The chain has TRBV27 and TRBJ2-1, with D possibly matching TRBD1 (6 bases). The germline V gene has CDR1 MNHEY and CDR2 SMNVEV (reference sequence). Trimming pared 3 bases from V and 0 bases from J, leaving 6 bases between. This CDR3 has 14 residues. CDR3 sequence: CASSLDSSYNEQFF. CDR3 in DNA: TGTGCCAGCAGTTTGGACAGCTCCTACAATGAGCAGTTCTTC.

The chain couples TRBV6-2 or TRBV6-3 to TRBJ2-5, with a tentative D call TRBD2 (6 bases). CDR1 is MNHEY, CDR2 SVGEGT, per germline. CDR3 length: 17 amino acids. V was shortened by 4 bases and J by 0 bases, with 18 bases between the two germline ends. Written as DNA, the CDR3 is TGTGCCAGCAGTTTAATTCCGGGACTCTCGTACCAAGAGACCCAGTACTTC. Translating it yields CASSLIPGLSYQETQYF.

With respect to this clone: At the DNA level, this CDR3 is encoded by other sequences in the same sample as well. CDR3 amino acids: CASSWQGNQPQHF. The CDR3 nucleotides read TGTGCCAGTAGTTGGCAGGGGAATCAGCCCCAGCATTTT. This chain links TRBV19 with TRBJ1-5, with D possibly being TRBD1 (6 bases). The V gene lost 5 bases and the J gene lost 4 bases, with 9 bases spanning the gap. Germline V lookup: CDR1 LNHDA, CDR2 SQIVND (reference sequence). This CDR3 comprises 13 residues.

This clone has a single count. The chain couples TRBV29-1 to TRBJ1-2; 7 nucleotides line up with TRBD1. CDR1 and CDR2 from the germline V gene are SQVTM and ANQGSEA. V lost 6 bases to trimming and J lost 8 bases; unmatched junction nucleotides: 6. The CDR3 contains 11 residues. The CDR3 DNA sequence: TGCAGCGTCGAGGGGGCGTGGGGCTACACCTTC. The encoded protein is CSVEGAWGYTF.

This clone has a single count. The chain joins TRBV11-3 to TRBJ2-5; no firm D call. Looked up from germline, CDR1 is SGHNT and CDR2 is YENEEA. V lost 3 bases and J lost 5, with 16 bases in between. The CDR3 spans 15 residues. The CDR3 nucleotides read TGTGCCAGCAGCTTCGCCCCCGGCGGAATGGAGACCCAGTACTTC. Translating it yields CASSFAPGGMETQYF.

A single count supports this clone. CDR3: CASSYSYQREASEQYF. The DNA for the CDR3 is TGCGCCAGCTCCTACTCGTATCAGCGGGAGGCCTCCGAGCAGTACTTC. The chain carries TRBV5-1 and TRBJ2-7, with 9 bases that match TRBD2. Germline V gene sequence: CDR1 SGHRS, CDR2 YFSETQ. This CDR3 comprises 16 residues. V dropped 7 bases and J dropped 6; count of bases not matched to a gene: 17.

The chain joins TRBV12-3 or TRBV12-4 to TRBJ2-3; D not resolved. CDR3 length equals 13 residues. V was cut by 8 bases and J by 5 bases, with 14 bases left in between. CDR3: CASADGRLDTQYF. In nucleotides, the CDR3 is TGTGCCAGCGCCGACGGCAGGCTAGATACGCAGTATTTT.

Written as DNA, the CDR3 is TGTGCCAGCAGCCGCTCGGGGGTCGGAAACACCATATATTTT. Protein: CASSRSGVGNTIYF. The chain uses TRBV7-2 and TRBJ1-3, with D perhaps matching TRBD1 (5 bases). CDR1 SGHTA and CDR2 FQGNSA come from the germline V gene. Trimming removed 5 bases from V and 4 bases from J, with 12 bases in between. The CDR3 totals 14 residues.

The rearrangement joins TRBV3-1 (or the pseudogene TRBV3-2) to TRBJ2-1, with a tentative D call TRBD2 (5 bases). There are 16 residues in the CDR3. V lost 4 bases and J lost 0, with 13 bases in between. Germline V gives CDR1 LGHDT, CDR2 YNNKEL (reference sequence). The DNA for the CDR3 is TGTGCCAGCAGCCCTAATGCTGGGAGCTCCTACAATGAGCAGTTCTTC. The encoded protein is CASSPNAGSSYNEQFF.

The chain uses TRBV24-1 and TRBJ2-3; the match to TRBD2 covers 13 bases. The germline CDR1 and CDR2 sequences are KGHDR and SFDVKD. Trimming removed 0 bases from V and 4 bases from J; junction bases left unmatched: 6. The CDR3 spans 18 residues. CDR3 protein: CATSDLRLAGGDADTQYF. The CDR3 DNA sequence: TGTGCCACCAGTGATTTGAGACTAGCGGGGGGTGACGCAGATACGCAGTATTTT.

This chain uses TRBV5-4 with TRBJ2-2; the match to TRBD1 covers 9 bases. V lost 4 bases and J lost 6; bases outside the gene matches: 7. The germline CDR1 and CDR2 sequences are SGHNT and YYREEE (reference sequence). The CDR3 contains 15 residues. The CDR3 coding sequence is TGTGCCAGCAGCCTGTCCGGGACAGGGTCCGGGGAGCTGTTTTTT. Translation gives CASSLSGTGSGELFF.

This clone was seen a single time. The chain uses TRBV24-1 and TRBJ2-1, with 8 bases that match TRBD2. The CDR3 covers 20 residues. J was trimmed by 3 bases and V by 5 bases; bases with no gene match: 20. CDR1 and CDR2 (germline): KGHDR, SFDVKD. This CDR3 reads CATSGGLAGKAGGLYNEQFF. As DNA, the CDR3 is TGTGCCACCAGTGGGGGACTGGCAGGGAAGGCGGGGGGCCTCTACAATGAGCAGTTCTTC.

The J gene is TRBJ1-4, the V gene TRBV21-1; the tabulated D call, TRBD1, remains unverified against the DNA. TRBV21-1 is termed a pseudogene. This CDR3 has 14 amino acids. This CDR3 reads CASSKDKTNEKLFF. In nucleotides, the CDR3 is TGTGCCAGCAGCAAGGACAAGACTAATGAAAAACTGTTTTTT.

The rearrangement joins TRBV12-3 or TRBV12-4 to TRBJ2-1; D gene uncertain. This CDR3 contains 13 residues. Trimming removed 6 bases at V and 3 bases at J, with 9 bases between. The CDR3 loop is CASSPGVYNEQFF. CDR3 nucleotides: TGTGCCAGCAGCCCCGGAGTCTACAATGAGCAGTTCTTC.

The chain uses TRBV5-1 and TRBJ1-6, with 8 bases lining up with TRBD1. The length of the CDR3 is 15 residues. With 5 bases clipped from V and 7 bases from J, the junction kept 8 bases outside the gene matches. Per the germline V gene, CDR1 is SGHRS and CDR2 is YFSETQ. The CDR3 bases are TGCGCCAGCAGGGAAGGACAGGGTTTCAATTCACCCCTCCACTTT. Translation gives CASREGQGFNSPLHF.

The V and J genes are TRBV5-6 and TRBJ2-5; the D is unclear. This CDR3 region has 15 residues. The V end was cut by 0 bases, the J end by 5 bases, with 14 bases between. In germline, CDR1 is SGHDT, CDR2 YYEEEE. For the CDR3, the DNA is TGTGCCAGCAGCTTGGTTCGCGGCGTCCTTGAGACCCAGTACTTC. Translating gives CASSLVRGVLETQYF.

The gene calls are TRBV19 and TRBJ2-7; 9 bases match TRBD1. V was clipped by 9 bases and J by 6 bases; unmatched bases: 12. The CDR3 has 14 residues. The germline V gene encodes CDR1 LNHDA and CDR2 SQIVND (reference sequence). CDR3 protein: CASSRDRESGEQYF. The CDR3, as DNA: TGTGCCAGCTCCCGGGACAGGGAATCGGGCGAGCAGTACTTC.